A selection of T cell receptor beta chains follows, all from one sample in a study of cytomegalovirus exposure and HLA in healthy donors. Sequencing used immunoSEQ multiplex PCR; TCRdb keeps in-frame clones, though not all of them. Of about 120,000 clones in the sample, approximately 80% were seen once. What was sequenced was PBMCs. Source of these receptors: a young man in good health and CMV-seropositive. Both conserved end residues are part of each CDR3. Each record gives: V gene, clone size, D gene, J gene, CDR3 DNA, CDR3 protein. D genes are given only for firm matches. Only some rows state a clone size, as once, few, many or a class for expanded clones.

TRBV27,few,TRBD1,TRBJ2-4,TGTGCCAGCAGTCTTCGACAGGGGACAGACAGTCAGTACTTC,CASSLRQGTDSQYF
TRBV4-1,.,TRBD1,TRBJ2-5,TGCGCCAGCAGCCAAACAGGGGTAGGAGAGACCCAGTACTTC,CASSQTGVGETQYF
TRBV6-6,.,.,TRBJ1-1,TGTGCCAGCAGTTACTCGACAAGACTAAACACTGAAGCTTTCTTT,CASSYSTRLNTEAFF
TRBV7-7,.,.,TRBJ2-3,TGTGCTAGCAGCTTAGGGGGGGGGACCACAGATACGCAGTATTTT,CASSLGGGTTDTQYF
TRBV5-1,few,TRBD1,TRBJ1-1,TGCGCCAGCAGCATGGGACAGGGCCGTGGGTACACTGAAGCTTTCTTT,CASSMGQGRGYTEAFF
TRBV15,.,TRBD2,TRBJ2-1,TGTGCCACCAGCAGTAGCGGGAGACCTAACAATGAGCAGTTCTTC,CATSSSGRPNNEQFF
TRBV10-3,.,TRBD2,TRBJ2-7,TGTGCCATCAGAGGGACTAGCGGGATTACCTACGAGCAGTACTTC,CAIRGTSGITYEQYF
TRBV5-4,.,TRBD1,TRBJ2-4,TGTGCCAGCAGCTGGGGGACAGGGGGGGACATTCAGTACTTC,CASSWGTGGDIQYF
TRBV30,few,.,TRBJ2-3,TGTGCCTGGAGTGTTTCAATCGGAGGGGGCAGGGGAGATACGCAGTATTTT,CAWSVSIGGGRGDTQYF
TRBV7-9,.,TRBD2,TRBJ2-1,TGTGCCAGCAGCTTACTAGCGGGAGTTAGCGGTGAGCAGTTCTTC,CASSLLAGVSGEQFF
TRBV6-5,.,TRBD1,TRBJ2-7,TGTGCCAGCAGTTACCGGTGGGGGGACAGGGCGCACGAGCAGTACTTC,CASSYRWGDRAHEQYF
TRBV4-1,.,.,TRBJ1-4,TGCGCCAGCAGCCACCCCGGCGGGGGCGAAGAAAAACTGTTTTTT,CASSHPGGGEEKLFF
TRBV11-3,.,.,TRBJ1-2,TGTGCCAGCGGCTCAAATCCGGGACAAGAGGGCTACACCTTC,CASGSNPGQEGYTF
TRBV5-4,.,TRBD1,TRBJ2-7,TGTGCCAGCAGCGCGTCCGGGACAGCCTACGAGCAGTACTTC,CASSASGTAYEQYF
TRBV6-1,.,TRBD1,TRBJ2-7,TGTGCCAGCAGTGAACAGTTTTGGACAGGGGGAAACTACGAGCAGTACTTC,CASSEQFWTGGNYEQYF
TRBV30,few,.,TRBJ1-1,TGTGCCTGGAGCTCACAGGGTACAGCTTTCTTT,CAWSSQGTAFF
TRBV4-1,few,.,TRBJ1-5,TGCGCCAGCAGCCCGAGGGAAGGCCGTAGCAATCAGCCCCAGCATTTT,CASSPREGRSNQPQHF
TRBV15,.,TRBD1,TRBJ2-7,TGTGCCACCAGCAGAGATCGGGACAGGGGGCTTGACGAGCAGTACTTC,CATSRDRDRGLDEQYF
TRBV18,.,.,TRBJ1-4,TGTGCCAGCTCACAAGGGCCAGGGGCCGAAAAACTGTTTTTT,CASSQGPGAEKLFF
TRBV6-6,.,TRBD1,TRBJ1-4,TGTGCCAGCAGCCCGGGACAGTTTATCTTTCTGTTTTTT,CASSPGQFIFLFF
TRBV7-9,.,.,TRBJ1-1,TGTGCCAGCAGCTTTATGGCGGGCACTGAAGCTTTCTTT,CASSFMAGTEAFF
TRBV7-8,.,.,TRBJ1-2,TGTGCCAGCAGCTCGGATGGGGGGACCATCAACTATGGCTACACCTTC,CASSSDGGTINYGYTF
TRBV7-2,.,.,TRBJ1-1,TGTGCCAGCAGCTCCGGGGGTTCCACTGAAGCTTTCTTT,CASSSGGSTEAFF
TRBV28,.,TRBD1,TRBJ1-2,TGTGCCAGCAGTGTAACAGGGGGCGGCTATGGCTACACCTTC,CASSVTGGGYGYTF
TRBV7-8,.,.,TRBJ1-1,TGTGCCAGCAGCTTAGTTAGGAACACTGAAGCTTTCTTT,CASSLVRNTEAFF